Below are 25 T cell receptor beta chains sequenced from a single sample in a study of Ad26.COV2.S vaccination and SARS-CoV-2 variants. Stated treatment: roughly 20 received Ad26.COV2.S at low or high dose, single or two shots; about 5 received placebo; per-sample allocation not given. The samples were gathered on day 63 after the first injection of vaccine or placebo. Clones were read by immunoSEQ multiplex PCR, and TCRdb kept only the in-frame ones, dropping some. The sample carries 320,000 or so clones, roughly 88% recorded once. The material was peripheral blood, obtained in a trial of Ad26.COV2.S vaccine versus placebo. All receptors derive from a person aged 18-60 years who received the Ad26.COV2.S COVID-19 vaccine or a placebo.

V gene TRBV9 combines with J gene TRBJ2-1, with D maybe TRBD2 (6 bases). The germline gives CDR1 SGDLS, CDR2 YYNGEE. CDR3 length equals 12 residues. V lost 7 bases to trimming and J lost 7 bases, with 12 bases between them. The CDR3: CASGGTGNEQFF. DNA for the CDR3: TGTGCCAGCGGCGGGACGGGGAATGAGCAGTTCTTC.

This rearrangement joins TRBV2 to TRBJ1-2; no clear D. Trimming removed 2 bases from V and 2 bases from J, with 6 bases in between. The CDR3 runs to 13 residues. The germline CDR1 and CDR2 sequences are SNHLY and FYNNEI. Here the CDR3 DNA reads TGTGCCAGCAGTGAAAGTCTGAACTATGGCTACACCTTC. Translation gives CASSESLNYGYTF.

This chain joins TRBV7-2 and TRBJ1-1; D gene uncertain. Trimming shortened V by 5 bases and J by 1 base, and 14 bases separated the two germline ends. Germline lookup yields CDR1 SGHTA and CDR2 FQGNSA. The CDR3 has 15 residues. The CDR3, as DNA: TGTGCCAGCAGCCCCCGTCAGGCCACGAACACTGAAGCTTTCTTT. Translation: CASSPRQATNTEAFF.

The CDR3, as DNA: TGTGCCAGCAGCTTAATCGGCAGGGAAAACGGAAACACCATATATTTT. Translated, it gives CASSLIGRENGNTIYF. The chain recombines TRBV11-2 with TRBJ1-3, with D possibly being TRBD1 (5 bases). Trimming stripped 2 bases from V and 4 bases from J, with 15 bases between. CDR1 SGHAT and CDR2 FQNNGV come from the germline V gene. The CDR3 length is 16 residues.

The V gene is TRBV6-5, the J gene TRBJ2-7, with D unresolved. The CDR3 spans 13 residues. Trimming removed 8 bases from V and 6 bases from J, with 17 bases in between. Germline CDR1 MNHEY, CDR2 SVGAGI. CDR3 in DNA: TGTGCCAGCCAAGTTTCCCTGGTAGGCGAGCAGTACTTC. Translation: CASQVSLVGEQYF.

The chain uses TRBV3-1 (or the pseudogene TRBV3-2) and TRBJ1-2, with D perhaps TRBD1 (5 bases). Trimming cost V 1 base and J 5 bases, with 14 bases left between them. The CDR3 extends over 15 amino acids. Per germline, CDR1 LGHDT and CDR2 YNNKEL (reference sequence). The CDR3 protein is CASSQVFQGGYGYTF. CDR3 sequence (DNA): TGTGCCAGCAGCCAAGTCTTCCAGGGTGGGTATGGCTACACCTTC.

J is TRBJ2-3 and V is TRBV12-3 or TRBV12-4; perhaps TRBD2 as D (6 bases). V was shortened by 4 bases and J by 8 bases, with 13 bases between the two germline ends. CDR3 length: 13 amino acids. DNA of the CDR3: TGTGCCAGCAGTTCACCGGGAGCGGGTACGCAGTATTTT. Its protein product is CASSSPGAGTQYF.

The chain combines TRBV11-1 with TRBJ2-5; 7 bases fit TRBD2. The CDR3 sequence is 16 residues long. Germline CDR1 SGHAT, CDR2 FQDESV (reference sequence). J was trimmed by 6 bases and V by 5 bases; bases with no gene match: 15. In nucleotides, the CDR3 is TGTGCCAGCAGCCTCCAGCGGGGAGGGCTGGTGAAGACCCAGTACTTC. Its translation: CASSLQRGGLVKTQYF.

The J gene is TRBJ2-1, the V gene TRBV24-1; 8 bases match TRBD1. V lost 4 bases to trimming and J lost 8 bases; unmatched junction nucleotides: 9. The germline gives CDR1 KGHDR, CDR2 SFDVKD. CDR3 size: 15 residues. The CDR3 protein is CATSDKVTTGDEQFF. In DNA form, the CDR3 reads TGTGCCACCAGTGACAAAGTCACGACAGGGGATGAGCAGTTCTTC.

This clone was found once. CDR3 in DNA: TGTGCCAGCAGTTTATTAGGGGGGCCCACGTCCTCTGGAAACACCATATATTTT. It is translated as CASSLLGGPTSSGNTIYF. The chain couples TRBV27 to TRBJ1-3; the D gene is possibly TRBD1 (6 bases). CDR3 length equals 18 residues. V was pared by 1 base and J by 0 bases, with 16 bases between. Germline V gene sequence: CDR1 MNHEY, CDR2 SMNVEV (reference sequence).

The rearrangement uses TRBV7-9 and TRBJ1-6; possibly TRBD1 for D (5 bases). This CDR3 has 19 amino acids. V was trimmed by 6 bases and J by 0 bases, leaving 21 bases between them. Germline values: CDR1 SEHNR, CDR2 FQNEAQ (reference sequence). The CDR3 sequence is CASSPRSGTPGSYNSPLHF. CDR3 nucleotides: TGTGCCAGCAGTCCGCGCTCCGGGACTCCCGGCTCCTATAATTCACCCCTCCACTTT.

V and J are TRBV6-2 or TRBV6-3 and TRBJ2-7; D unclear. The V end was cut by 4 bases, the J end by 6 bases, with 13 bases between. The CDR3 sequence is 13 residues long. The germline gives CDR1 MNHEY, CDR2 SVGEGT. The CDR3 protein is CASSSLSPSEQYF. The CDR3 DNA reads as TGTGCCAGCAGTTCCCTATCCCCCAGCGAGCAGTACTTC.

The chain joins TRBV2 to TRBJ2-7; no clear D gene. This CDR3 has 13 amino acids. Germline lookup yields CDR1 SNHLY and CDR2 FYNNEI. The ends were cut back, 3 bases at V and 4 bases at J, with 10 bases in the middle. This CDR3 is CASSDPGVYEQYF. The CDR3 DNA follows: TGTGCCAGCAGTGACCCAGGAGTATACGAGCAGTACTTC.

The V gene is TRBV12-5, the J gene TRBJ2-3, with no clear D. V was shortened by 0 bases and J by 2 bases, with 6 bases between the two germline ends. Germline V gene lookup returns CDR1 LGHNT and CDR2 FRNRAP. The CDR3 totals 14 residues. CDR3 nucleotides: TGTGCTAGTGGTTTGGTCCAACCCACAGATACGCAGTATTTT. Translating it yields CASGLVQPTDTQYF.

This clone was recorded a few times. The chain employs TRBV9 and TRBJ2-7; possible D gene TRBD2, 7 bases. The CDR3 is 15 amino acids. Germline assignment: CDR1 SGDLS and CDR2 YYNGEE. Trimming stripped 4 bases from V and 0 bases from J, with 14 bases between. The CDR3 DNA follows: TGTGCCAGCAGCCCACAGGGAGGGGTCTCCTACGAGCAGTACTTC. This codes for CASSPQGGVSYEQYF.

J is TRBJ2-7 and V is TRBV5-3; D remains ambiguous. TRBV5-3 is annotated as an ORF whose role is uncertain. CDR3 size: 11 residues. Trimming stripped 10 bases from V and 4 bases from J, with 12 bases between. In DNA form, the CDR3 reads TGTGCCTTTAAAGGCGAATACGAGCAGTACGTC. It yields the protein CAFKGEYEQYV.

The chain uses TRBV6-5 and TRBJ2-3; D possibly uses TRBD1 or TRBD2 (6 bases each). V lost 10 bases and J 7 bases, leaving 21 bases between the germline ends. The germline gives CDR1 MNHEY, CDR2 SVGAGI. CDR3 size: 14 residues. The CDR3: CATRKLEGGNTQYF. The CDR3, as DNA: TGTGCCACCCGCAAATTAGAGGGGGGAAATACGCAGTATTTT.

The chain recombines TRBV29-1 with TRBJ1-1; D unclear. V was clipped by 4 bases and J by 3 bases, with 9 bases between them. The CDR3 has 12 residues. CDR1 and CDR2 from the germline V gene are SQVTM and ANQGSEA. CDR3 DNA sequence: TGCAGCGTTGTACGTCTTGACACTGAAGCTTTCTTT. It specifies CSVVRLDTEAFF.

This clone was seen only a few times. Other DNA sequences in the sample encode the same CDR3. CDR3 DNA sequence: TGCGCCAGCAGTCTTGACTCTGGAAACACCATATATTTT. As protein: CASSLDSGNTIYF. V and J are TRBV5-1 and TRBJ1-3, with D uncertain. V was shortened by 5 bases and J by 0 bases, with 6 bases between the two germline ends. This CDR3 is built from 13 residues. Germline V gives CDR1 SGHRS, CDR2 YFSETQ.

The CDR3 protein is CASSIGTLTLRNTEAFF. The DNA of the CDR3 is TGTGCCAGTAGTATCGGGACCTTAACCCTTAGGAACACTGAAGCTTTCTTT. This rearrangement joins TRBV19 to TRBJ1-1, with D possibly matching TRBD1 (5 bases). Trimming removed 3 bases at V and 1 base at J, with 18 bases between. Germline V gives CDR1 LNHDA, CDR2 SQIVND (reference sequence). The CDR3 runs to 17 residues.

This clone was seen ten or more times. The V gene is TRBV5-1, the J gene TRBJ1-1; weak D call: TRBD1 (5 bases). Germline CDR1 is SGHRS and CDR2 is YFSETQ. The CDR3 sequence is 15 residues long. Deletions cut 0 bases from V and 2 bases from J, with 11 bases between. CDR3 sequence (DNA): TGCGCCAGCAGCTTGGCCGACAGACTAAACACTGAAGCTTTCTTT. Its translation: CASSLADRLNTEAFF.

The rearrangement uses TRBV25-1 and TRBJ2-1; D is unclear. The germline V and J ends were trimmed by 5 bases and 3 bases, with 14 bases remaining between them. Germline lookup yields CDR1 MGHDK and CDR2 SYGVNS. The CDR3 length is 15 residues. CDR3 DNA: TGTGCCAGCAGTTCGGCGGTGCTAAACTACAATGAGCAGTTCTTC. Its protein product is CASSSAVLNYNEQFF.

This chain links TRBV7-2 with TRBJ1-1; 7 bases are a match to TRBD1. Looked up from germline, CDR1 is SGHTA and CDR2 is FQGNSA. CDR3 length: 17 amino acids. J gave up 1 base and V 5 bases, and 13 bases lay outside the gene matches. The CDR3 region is CASSLGDRPLENTEAFF. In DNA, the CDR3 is TGTGCCAGCAGCCTAGGGGACAGACCCCTCGAGAACACTGAAGCTTTCTTT.

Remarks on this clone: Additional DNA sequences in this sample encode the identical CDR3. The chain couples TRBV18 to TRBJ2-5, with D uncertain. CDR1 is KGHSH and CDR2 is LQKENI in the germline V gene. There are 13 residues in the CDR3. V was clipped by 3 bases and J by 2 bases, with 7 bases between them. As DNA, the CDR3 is TGTGCCAGCTCACCGGGCTTACAAGAGACCCAGTACTTC. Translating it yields CASSPGLQETQYF.

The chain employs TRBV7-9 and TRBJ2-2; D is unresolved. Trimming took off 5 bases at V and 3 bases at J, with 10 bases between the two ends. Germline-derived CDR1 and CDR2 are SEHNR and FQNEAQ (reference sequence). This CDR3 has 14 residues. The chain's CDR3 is CASSPGRHTGELFF. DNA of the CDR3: TGTGCCAGCAGCCCTGGACGGCACACCGGGGAGCTGTTTTTT.